This TCR beta chain was obtained from a study of control samples from healthy donors and cancer patients. The count of this clone is one. CDR3 size: 12 residues. Germline CDR1 reads LNHDA; CDR2 reads SQIVND (reference sequence). V was clipped by 7 bases and J by 8 bases; unmatched bases: 7. Data came from immunoSEQ multiplex PCR; TCRdb stores just in-frame clones and leaves some out. Found here are 75,000 to 90,000 clones, 75% to 90% of them singletons; the top ten hold more than 7%. This clonotype was obtained from a man aged 50 to 60 in good health. The genes are TRBV19 and TRBJ1-2; 7 positions match TRBD1. The sequencing input was blood. The CDR3 is CASIGAGGGYTF. CDR3 DNA sequence: TGTGCCAGTATAGGGGCAGGGGGAGGCTACACCTTC.